This T cell receptor (beta chain) emerged from a study of blood T cell repertoires in COVID-19. As originally analysed: Nucleated cell counts were estimated from reference gene primer amplification. Only in-frame clones appear in the TCRdb table, and some are missing; sequencing was by immunoSEQ multiplex PCR. From that table come the V and J calls and clone size; the DNA was used to work out D and trimming. The sample has 50,000 or so clones, more than 80% seen once; the top ten hold roughly 14%. The V end was cut by 4 bases, the J end by 0 bases, with 14 bases between. CDR1 is SGHNT and CDR2 is YYREEE in the germline V gene (reference sequence). This CDR3 has 16 residues.

Sequencing was performed on peripheral blood. The TCR was taken from a human donor with active COVID-19. The donor label of this sample is uncertain. The genes are TRBV5-4 and TRBJ2-4; D may be TRBD2 (5 bases). The CDR3 loop is CASSPGSDSAKNIQYF. The CDR3, as DNA: TGTGCCAGCAGCCCGGGGAGCGACTCAGCCAAAAACATTCAGTACTTC.